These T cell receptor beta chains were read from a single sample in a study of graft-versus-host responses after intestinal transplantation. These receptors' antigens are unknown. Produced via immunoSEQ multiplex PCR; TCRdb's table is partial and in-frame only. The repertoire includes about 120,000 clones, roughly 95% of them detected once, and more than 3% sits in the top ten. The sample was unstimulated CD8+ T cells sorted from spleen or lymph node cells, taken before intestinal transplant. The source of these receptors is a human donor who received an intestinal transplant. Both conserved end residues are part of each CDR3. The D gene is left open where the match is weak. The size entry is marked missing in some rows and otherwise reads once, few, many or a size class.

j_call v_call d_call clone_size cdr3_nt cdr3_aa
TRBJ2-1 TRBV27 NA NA TGTGCCAGCAGTTTAGCGGGATCCTACAATGAGCAGTTCTTC CASSLAGSYNEQFF
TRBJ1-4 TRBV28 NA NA TGTGCCAGCAGTTATCGCACGAAGGGGGCAACTAATGAAAAACTGTTTTTT CASSYRTKGATNEKLFF
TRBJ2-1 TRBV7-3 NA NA TGTGCCAGCAGCCCAAGTGGAGGGCCCCAGGGTGAGCAGTTCTTC CASSPSGGPQGEQFF
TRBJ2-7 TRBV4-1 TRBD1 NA TGCGCCAGCAGCCAAACACCGGGACAGGGATCCTCCTACGAGCAGTACTTC CASSQTPGQGSSYEQYF
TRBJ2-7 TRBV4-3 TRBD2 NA TGCGCCAGCAGCCAAGATGGGGCTAGCGGCTACGAGCAGTACTTC CASSQDGASGYEQYF
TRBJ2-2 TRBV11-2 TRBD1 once TGTGCCAGCAGCCGGACAGGGGGCTTTAACACCGGGGAGCTGTTTTTT CASSRTGGFNTGELFF
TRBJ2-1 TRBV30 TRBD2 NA TGTGCCTGGAGTCGATACGGACTAGCGAGATACAATGAGCAGTTCTTC CAWSRYGLARYNEQFF
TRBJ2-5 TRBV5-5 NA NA TGTGCCAGCAGCCCACAGGTCCAAGAGACCCAGTACTTC CASSPQVQETQYF
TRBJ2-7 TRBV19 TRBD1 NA TGTGCCAGTAGTCTGACAGGGGGCGGATACGAGCAGTACTTC CASSLTGGGYEQYF
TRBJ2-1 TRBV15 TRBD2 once TGTGCCACCAAGCGGGAGGCCCTTGACTCCAATGAGCAGTTCTTC CATKREALDSNEQFF
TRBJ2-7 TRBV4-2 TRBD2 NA TGTGCCAGCAGCCAAGAAGCGGGAGCCTCCTACGAGCAGTACTTC CASSQEAGASYEQYF
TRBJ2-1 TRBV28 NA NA TGTGCCAGCAGTTCTACCCGGGATCCTAATAATGAGCAGTTCTTC CASSSTRDPNNEQFF
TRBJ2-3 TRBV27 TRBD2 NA TGTGCCAGCAGTTTATACACCAGCGGGAGAGATACGCAGTATTTT CASSLYTSGRDTQYF
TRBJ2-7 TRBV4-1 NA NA TGCGCCAGCAGCCAAGTCAGGGGGGGCTCCTACGAGCAGTACTTC CASSQVRGGSYEQYF
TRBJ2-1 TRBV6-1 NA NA TGTGCCAGCAGTGAAGTTGACAGCTCCTACAATGAGCAGTTCTTC CASSEVDSSYNEQFF
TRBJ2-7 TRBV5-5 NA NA TGTGCCAGCAGCCCTAAAAGCGAGCAGTACTTC CASSPKSEQYF
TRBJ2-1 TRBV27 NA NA TGTGCCAGCAGTTTATCGGAGGGGGAGACCTACAATGAGCAGTTCTTC CASSLSEGETYNEQFF
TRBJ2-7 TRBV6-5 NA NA TGTGCCAGCAGCGTCTCTAGCGCCGAGCAGTACTTC CASSVSSAEQYF